The subject of this entry is one TCR beta chain. Its target is not known. This record comes from a study of Ad26.COV2.S vaccination and SARS-CoV-2 variants. Clones were read by immunoSEQ multiplex PCR, and TCRdb kept only the in-frame ones, dropping some. The sample carries some 190,000 clones, 87% recorded once. CDR1 SQVTM and CDR2 ANQGSEA come from the germline V gene. Deletions cut 7 bases from V and 2 bases from J, with 14 bases between. CDR3 size: 13 residues. The study's findings and limits: Spike-specific CD8+ and CD4+ T cell responses reportedly showed substantial breadth after vaccination. Possibly, TCR breadth and depth analyses underestimated total T cell responses. Non-spike TCR breadth showed similarity between vaccine and placebo recipients. Placebo recipients showed lower spike-specific TCR breadth than vaccinees.

The origin of this receptor is a human donor who had recovered from COVID-19. The sample in question was peripheral blood, obtained after recovery from COVID-19. V and J are TRBV29-1 and TRBJ1-1; D might be TRBD1 (6 bases). Here the CDR3 reads CSGIGQPNTEAFF. The CDR3 DNA is TGCAGCGGAATCGGACAGCCTAACACTGAAGCTTTCTTT.